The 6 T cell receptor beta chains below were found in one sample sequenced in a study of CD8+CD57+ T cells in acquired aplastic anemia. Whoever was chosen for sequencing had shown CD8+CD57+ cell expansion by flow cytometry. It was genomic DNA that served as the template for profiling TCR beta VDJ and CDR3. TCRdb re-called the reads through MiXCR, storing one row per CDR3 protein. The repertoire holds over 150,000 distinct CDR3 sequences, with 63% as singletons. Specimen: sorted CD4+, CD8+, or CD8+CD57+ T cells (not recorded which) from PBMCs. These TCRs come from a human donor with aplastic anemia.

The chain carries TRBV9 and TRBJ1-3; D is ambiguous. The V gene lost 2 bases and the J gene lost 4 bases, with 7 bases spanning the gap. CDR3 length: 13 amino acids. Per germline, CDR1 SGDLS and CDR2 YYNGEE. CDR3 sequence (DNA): TGTGCCAGCAGCGTTAATGGCGGAAACACCATATATTTT. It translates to CASSVNGGNTIYF.

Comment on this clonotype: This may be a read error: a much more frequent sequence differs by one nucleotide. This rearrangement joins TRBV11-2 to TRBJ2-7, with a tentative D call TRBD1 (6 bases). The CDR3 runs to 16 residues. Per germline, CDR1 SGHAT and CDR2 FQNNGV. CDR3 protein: CASSQIKGQSSYEQCF. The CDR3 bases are TGTGCCAGCAGCCAGATTAAGGGACAAAGCTCCTACGAGCAGTGCTTC.

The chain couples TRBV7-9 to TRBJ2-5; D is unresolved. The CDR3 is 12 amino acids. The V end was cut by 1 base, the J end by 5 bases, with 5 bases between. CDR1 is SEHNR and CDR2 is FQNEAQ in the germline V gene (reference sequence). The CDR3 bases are TGTGCCAGCAGCTTAGTATGGGAGACCCAGTACTTC. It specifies CASSLVWETQYF.

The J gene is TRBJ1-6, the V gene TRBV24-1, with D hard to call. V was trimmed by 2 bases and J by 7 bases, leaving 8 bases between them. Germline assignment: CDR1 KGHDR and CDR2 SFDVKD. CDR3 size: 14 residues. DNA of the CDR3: TGTGCCACCAGTGATTCGACGGGAAATTCACCCCTCCACTTT. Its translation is CATSDSTGNSPLHF.

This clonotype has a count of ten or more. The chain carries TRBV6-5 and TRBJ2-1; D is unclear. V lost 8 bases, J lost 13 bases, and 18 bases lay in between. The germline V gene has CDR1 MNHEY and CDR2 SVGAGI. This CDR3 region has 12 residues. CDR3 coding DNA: TGTGCCAGCGTCGATGAAAACTTTGGCCAGTTCTTC. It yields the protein CASVDENFGQFF.

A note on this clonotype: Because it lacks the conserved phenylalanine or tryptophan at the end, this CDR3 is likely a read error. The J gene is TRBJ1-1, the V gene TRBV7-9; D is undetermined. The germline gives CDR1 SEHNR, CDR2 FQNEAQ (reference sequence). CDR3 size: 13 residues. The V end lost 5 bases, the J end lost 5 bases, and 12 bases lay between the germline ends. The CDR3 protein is CASSTLLGTEAFI. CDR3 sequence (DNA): TGTGCCAGCAGCACCCTACTCGGGACTGAAGCTTTCATT.